Listed here are 14 T cell receptor beta chains from one sample, sequenced in a study of Graves' ophthalmopathy and Graves' hyperthyroidism (dated by TCRdb to 2016 to 2019). Reads for this sample came from an Illumina HiSeq 2000. For repertoire sequencing, TCR beta CDR3 regions were amplified from RNA transcripts. The first round of RT-PCR was done with HTBI primers and the Qiagen OneStep RT-PCR kit, and was followed by a second round of multiplex PCR, then size selection and purification. Clones were called with MiXCR by TCRdb after fastp trimmed the public reads at Q25, and only in-frame beta chains were retained. Every CDR3 protein is listed once, alongside the most common genes and DNA of its rows. For this sample there are hundreds of thousands of distinct CDR3 sequences; over 40% appear just once. The leading ten clones occupy roughly 3.5% of the sample. The sequenced sample consisted of peripheral blood. These receptor sequences come from an adult man with Graves' ophthalmopathy.

The chain recombines TRBV7-4 with TRBJ1-5, with TRBD1 as a possible D gene (5 bases). The V gene lost 11 bases and the J gene lost 5 bases, with 19 bases spanning the gap. The germline gives CDR1 SGHVT, CDR2 SQSDAQ. The CDR3 extends over 14 amino acids. CDR3 region: CAWSVQGRHQPQHF. The CDR3 coding sequence is TGTGCCTGGAGTGTCCAGGGACGCCATCAGCCCCAGCATTTT. Supplemented by reference TRBV7-4 and TRBJ1-5, the full variable domain reads GAGVSQSPRYKVAKRGRDVALRCDSISGHVTLYWYRQTLGQGSEVLTYSQSDAQRDKSGRPSGRFSAERPERSVSTLKIQRTEQGDSAVYLCAWSVQGRHQPQHFGDGTRLSIL.

This clonotype came up once. A read error may be the cause here, since a much bigger clone is one base away. The rearrangement links TRBV7-2 to TRBJ2-7; D is unclear. The CDR3 loop spans 14 amino acids. The germline CDR1 and CDR2 sequences are SGHTA and FQGNSA. This CDR3 is CASSQVGQNYEQYF. The CDR3 region has the DNA TGCGCCAGCAGCCAAGTTGGCCAGAACTACGAGCAGTACTTC.

This clonotype was seen ten or more times. The V gene is TRBV7-8, the J gene TRBJ2-7; TRBD2 agrees at 7 bases. The CDR3 covers 14 residues. Germline lookup yields CDR1 SGHVS and CDR2 FQNEAQ. Losses at the gene ends were 5 bases for V and 5 bases for J; bases not matched to a gene: 9. The CDR3 DNA sequence: TGTGCCAGCAGCCCCACCCAGCGGGAAGACGAGCAGTACTTC. It specifies CASSPTQREDEQYF.

The table lists this clonotype with many counts. The chain recombines TRBV9 with TRBJ1-5; D is unresolved. Germline lookup yields CDR1 SGDLS and CDR2 YYNGEE. This CDR3 is 14 amino acids long. V was clipped by 0 bases and J by 10 bases, with 14 bases between them. The CDR3 loop reads CASSVEADSHPQHF. In DNA, the CDR3 is TGTGCCAGCAGCGTAGAGGCAGATTCTCATCCCCAGCATTTT. Drawing the rest from reference TRBV9 and TRBJ1-5, the complete variable domain is DSGVTQTPKHLITATGQRVTLRCSPRSGDLSVYWYQQSLDQGLQFLIQYYNGEERAKGNILERFSAQQFPDLHSELNLSSLELGDSALYFCASSVEADSHPQHFGDGTRLSIL.

At least ten counts were recorded for this clonotype. V and J are TRBV20-1 and TRBJ1-2; D gene uncertain. Germline V CDR1 and CDR2: DFQATT, SNEGSKA (reference sequence). This CDR3 comprises 14 residues. V lost 4 bases and J lost 4, with 16 bases in between. As DNA, the CDR3 is TGCAGTGCTACCCCTCCGGCCCGGGGCTATGGCTACACCTTC. It yields the protein CSATPPARGYGYTF.

About this clonotype itself: A much more abundant neighbour one base away suggests this may be a read error. V gene TRBV10-3 combines with J gene TRBJ2-6; D gene ambiguous. Germline values: CDR1 ENHRY, CDR2 SYGVKD. V was shortened by 5 bases and J by 0 bases, with 5 bases between the two germline ends. This CDR3 is 14 amino acids long. This chain's CDR3 is CAISRFSGANVLTF. As DNA, the CDR3 is TGTGCCATCAGTCGATTCTCTGGGGCCAACGTCCTGACTTTC.

This clonotype was counted at least ten times. V usage is TRBV11-2 and J usage is TRBJ1-2, with no clear D. CDR1 and CDR2 from the germline V gene are SGHAT and FQNNGV. Trimming left V 0 bases short and J 4 bases short, with 12 bases between. CDR3 length equals 15 residues. DNA of the CDR3: TGTGCCAGCAGCTTAGACCCGGGCAGGCTCTATGGCTACACCTTC. As protein: CASSLDPGRLYGYTF.

V and J are TRBV27 and TRBJ2-7, with 7 bases that match TRBD1. With 6 bases clipped from V and 4 bases from J, the junction kept 15 bases outside the gene matches. Germline CDR1 reads MNHEY; CDR2 reads SMNVEV (reference sequence). The CDR3 covers 16 residues. CDR3 bases: TGTGCCAGCAGCCTTGCGGGTCCCAGGGGGTTTTACGAGCAGTACTTC. Protein: CASSLAGPRGFYEQYF.

The chain is built from TRBV2 and TRBJ1-4; tentatively, D is TRBD1 (5 bases). Germline V gene lookup returns CDR1 SNHLY and CDR2 FYNNEI. Trimming cost V 2 bases and J 8 bases, with 9 bases left between them. The CDR3 contains 13 residues. The CDR3 DNA is TGTGCCAGCAGTGAACGGGGCAGCGAAAAACTGTTTTTT. This translates into CASSERGSEKLFF.

The chain employs TRBV29-1 and TRBJ1-1; no firm D call. The CDR3 consists of 12 residues. Germline V gene sequence: CDR1 SQVTM, CDR2 ANQGSEA. Trimming took off 8 bases at V and 0 bases at J, with 10 bases between the two ends. CDR3 nucleotide sequence: TGCAGCTTCTCATACCTGAACACTGAAGCTTTCTTT. Protein: CSFSYLNTEAFF.

The chain joins TRBV6-5 to TRBJ2-7; TRBD2 matches at 11 bases. The length of the CDR3 is 16 residues. Germline trimming cut 7 bases from V and 1 base from J; bases unmatched to any gene: 9. Germline loops: CDR1 MNHEY, CDR2 SVGAGI. The CDR3 sequence: CASTRGGTSGSYEQYF. The DNA of the CDR3 is TGTGCCAGCACTCGAGGAGGGACTAGCGGATCCTACGAGCAGTACTTC.

V usage is TRBV20-1 and J usage is TRBJ1-5, with 8 bases identical to TRBD1. Losses at the gene ends were 1 base for V and 2 bases for J; bases not matched to a gene: 7. This CDR3 has 16 amino acids. Germline CDR1 is DFQATT and CDR2 is SNEGSKA (reference sequence). The CDR3 DNA follows: TGCAGTGCTAGAGCCGGGACAGGAGGTCGCAATCAGCCCCAGCATTTT. Translating it yields CSARAGTGGRNQPQHF.

The chain recombines TRBV10-3 with TRBJ2-5; D remains unclear. Per germline, CDR1 ENHRY and CDR2 SYGVKD. The CDR3 contains 13 residues. The V and J ends lost 6 bases and 1 base respectively, with 9 bases between them. The DNA for the CDR3 is TGTGCCATCAGGGTGGGCATCCAAGAGACCCAGTACTTC. It translates to CAIRVGIQETQYF.

The J gene is TRBJ2-5, the V gene TRBV25-1, with 10 bases identical to TRBD2. This CDR3 comprises 14 residues. V was clipped by 3 bases and J by 4 bases; unmatched bases: 2. Germline values: CDR1 MGHDK, CDR2 SYGVNS. The CDR3 reads CASSDLAGVETQYF. The CDR3 DNA reads TGTGCCAGCAGTGATCTAGCGGGAGTAGAGACCCAGTACTTC. Together with reference TRBV25-1 and TRBJ2-5, the CDR3 gives the full variable domain: EADIYQTPRYLVIGTGKKITLECSQTMGHDKMYWYQQDPGMELHLIHYSYGVNSTEKGDLSSESTVSRIRTEHFPLTLESARPSHTSQYLCASSDLAGVETQYFGPGTRLLVL.